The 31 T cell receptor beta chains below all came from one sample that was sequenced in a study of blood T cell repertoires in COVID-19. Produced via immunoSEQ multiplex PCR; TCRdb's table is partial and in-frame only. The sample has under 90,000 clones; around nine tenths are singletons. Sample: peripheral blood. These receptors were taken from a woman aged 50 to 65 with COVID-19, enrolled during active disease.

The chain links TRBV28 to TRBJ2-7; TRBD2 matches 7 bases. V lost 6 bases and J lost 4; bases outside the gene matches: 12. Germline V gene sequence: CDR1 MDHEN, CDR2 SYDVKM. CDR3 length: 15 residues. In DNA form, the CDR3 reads TGTGCCAGCAGCCGACCAGGAGCGGGAATGTACGAGCAGTACTTC. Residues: CASSRPGAGMYEQYF.

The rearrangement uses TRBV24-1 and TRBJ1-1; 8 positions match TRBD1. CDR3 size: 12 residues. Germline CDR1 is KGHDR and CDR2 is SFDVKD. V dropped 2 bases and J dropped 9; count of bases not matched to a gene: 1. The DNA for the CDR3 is TGTGCCACCAGTGATTGGACAGGGCAAGCTTTCTTT. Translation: CATSDWTGQAFF.

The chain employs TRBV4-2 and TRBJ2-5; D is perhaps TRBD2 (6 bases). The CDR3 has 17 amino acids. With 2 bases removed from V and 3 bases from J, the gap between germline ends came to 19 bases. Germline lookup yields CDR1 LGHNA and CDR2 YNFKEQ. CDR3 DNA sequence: TGTGCCAGCAGCCAAAGGTTGGAGGGAGGTATTGAAGAGACCCAGTACTTC. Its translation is CASSQRLEGGIEETQYF.

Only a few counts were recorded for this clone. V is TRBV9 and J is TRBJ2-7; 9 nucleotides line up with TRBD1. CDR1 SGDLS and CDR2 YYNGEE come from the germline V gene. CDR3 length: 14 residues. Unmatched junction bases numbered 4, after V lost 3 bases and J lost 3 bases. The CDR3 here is CASSDEGQGYEQYF. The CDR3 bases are TGTGCCAGCAGCGATGAGGGACAGGGCTACGAGCAGTACTTC.

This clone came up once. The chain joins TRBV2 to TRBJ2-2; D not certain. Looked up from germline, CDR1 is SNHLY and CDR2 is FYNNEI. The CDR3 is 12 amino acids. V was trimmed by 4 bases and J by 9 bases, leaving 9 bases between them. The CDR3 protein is CASSASVWELFF. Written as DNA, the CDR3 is TGTGCCAGCAGTGCATCGGTGTGGGAGCTGTTTTTT.

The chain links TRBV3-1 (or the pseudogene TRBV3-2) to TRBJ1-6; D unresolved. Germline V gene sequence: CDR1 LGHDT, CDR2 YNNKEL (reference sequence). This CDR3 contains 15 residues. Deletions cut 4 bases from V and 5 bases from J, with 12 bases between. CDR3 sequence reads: CASSPSRGNNSPLHF. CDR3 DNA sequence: TGTGCCAGCAGCCCATCGAGAGGGAATAATTCACCCCTCCACTTT.

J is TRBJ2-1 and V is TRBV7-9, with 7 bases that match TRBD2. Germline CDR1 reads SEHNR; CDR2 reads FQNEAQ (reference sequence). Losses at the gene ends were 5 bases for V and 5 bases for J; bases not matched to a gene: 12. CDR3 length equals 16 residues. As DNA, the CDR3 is TGTGCCAGCAGCCCCTATAGGGGACTAACACACAATGAGCAGTTCTTC. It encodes CASSPYRGLTHNEQFF.

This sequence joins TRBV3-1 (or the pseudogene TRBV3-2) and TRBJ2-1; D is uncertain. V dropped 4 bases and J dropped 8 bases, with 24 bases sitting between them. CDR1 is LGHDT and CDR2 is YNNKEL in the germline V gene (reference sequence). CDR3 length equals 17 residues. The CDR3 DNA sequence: TGTGCCAGCAGCCGGGTACTGACGGGTCTCTACCCGCATGAGCAGTTCTTC. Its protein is CASSRVLTGLYPHEQFF.

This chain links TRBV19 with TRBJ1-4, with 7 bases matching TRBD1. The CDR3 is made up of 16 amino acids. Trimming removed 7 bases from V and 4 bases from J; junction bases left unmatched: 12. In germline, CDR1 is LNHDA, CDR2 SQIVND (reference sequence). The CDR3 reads CASKALGQPGNEKLFF. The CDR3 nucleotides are TGTGCCAGTAAGGCGTTGGGACAGCCGGGTAATGAAAAACTGTTTTTT.

For the CDR3, the DNA is TGCGCCAGCAGTGAGTCTTTCAGGTCTAGCGCGAACACCGGGGAGCTGTTTTTT. As protein: CASSESFRSSANTGELFF. This chain uses TRBV10-2 with TRBJ2-2; possible D gene TRBD2, 6 bases. Germline V gene sequence: CDR1 WSHSY, CDR2 SAAADI. The CDR3 consists of 18 residues. V was trimmed by 0 bases and J by 0 bases, leaving 14 bases between them.

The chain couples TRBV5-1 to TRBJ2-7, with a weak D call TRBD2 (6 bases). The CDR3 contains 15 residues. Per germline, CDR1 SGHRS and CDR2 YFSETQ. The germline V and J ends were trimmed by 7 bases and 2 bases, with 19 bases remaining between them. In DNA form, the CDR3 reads TGCGCCAGCCGCCCGGGGCGGGACCTGGCCTACGAGCAGTACTTC. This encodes CASRPGRDLAYEQYF.

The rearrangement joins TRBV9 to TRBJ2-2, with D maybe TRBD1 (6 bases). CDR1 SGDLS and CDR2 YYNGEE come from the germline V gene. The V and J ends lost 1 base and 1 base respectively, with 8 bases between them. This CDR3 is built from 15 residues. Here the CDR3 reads CASSVSTGNTGELFF. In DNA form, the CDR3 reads TGTGCCAGCAGCGTATCGACAGGGAACACCGGGGAGCTGTTTTTT.

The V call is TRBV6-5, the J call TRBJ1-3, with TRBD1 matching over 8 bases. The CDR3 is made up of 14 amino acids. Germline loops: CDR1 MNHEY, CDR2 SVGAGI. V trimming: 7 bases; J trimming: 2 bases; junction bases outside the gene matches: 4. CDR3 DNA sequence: TGTGCCAGCACCAACAGGGGGACTGGAAACACCATATATTTT. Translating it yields CASTNRGTGNTIYF.

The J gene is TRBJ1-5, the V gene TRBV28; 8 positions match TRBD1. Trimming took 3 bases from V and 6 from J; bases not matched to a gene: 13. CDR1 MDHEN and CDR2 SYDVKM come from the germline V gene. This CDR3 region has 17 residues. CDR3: CASSFFGPGGGGQPQHF. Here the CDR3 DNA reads TGTGCCAGCAGTTTTTTCGGACCAGGGGGCGGCGGTCAGCCCCAGCATTTT.

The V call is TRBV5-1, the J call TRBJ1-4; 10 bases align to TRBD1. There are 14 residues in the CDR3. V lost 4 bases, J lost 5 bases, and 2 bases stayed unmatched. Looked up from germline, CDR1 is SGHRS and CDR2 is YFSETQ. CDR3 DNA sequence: TGCGCCAGCAGCACGGACAGGGGGAATGAAAAACTGTTTTTT. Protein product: CASSTDRGNEKLFF.

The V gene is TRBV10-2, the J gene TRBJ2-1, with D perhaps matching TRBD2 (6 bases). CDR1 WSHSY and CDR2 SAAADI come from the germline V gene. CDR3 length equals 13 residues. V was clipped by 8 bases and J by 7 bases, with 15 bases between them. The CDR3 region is CASSPGVWNEQFF. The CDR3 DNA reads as TGCGCCAGCTCTCCGGGGGTTTGGAATGAGCAGTTCTTC.

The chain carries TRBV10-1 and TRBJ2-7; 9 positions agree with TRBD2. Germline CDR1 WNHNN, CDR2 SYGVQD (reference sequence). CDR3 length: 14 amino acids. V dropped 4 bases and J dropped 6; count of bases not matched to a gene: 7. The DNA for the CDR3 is TGCGCCAGCAGTGTGGGTAGCGGGAGAGGCGAGCAGTACTTC. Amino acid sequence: CASSVGSGRGEQYF.

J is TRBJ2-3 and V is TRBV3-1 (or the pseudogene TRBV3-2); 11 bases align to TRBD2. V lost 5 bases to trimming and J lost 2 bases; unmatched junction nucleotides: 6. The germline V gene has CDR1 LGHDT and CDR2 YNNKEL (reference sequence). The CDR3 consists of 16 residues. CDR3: CASSFGTSGNTDTQYF. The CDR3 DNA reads TGTGCCAGCAGCTTTGGGACTAGCGGAAACACAGATACGCAGTATTTT.

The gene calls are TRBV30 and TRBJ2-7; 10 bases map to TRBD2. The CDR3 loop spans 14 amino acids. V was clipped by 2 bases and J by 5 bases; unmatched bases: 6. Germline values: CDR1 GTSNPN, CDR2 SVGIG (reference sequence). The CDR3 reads CAWSSSGSRHEQYF. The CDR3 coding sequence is TGTGCCTGGAGTTCTAGCGGGAGTAGACACGAGCAGTACTTC.

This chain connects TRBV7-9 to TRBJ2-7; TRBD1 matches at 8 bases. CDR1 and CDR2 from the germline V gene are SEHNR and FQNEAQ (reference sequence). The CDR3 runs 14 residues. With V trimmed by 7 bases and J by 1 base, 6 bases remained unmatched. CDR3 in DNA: TGTGCCAGCACCAATAACAGGGGGTCCTACGAGCAGTACTTC. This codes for CASTNNRGSYEQYF.

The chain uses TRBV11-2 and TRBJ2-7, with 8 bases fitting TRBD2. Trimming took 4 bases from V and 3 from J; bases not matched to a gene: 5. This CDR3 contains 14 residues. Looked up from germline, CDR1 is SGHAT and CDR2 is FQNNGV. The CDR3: CASSSIAGSYEQYF. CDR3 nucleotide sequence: TGTGCCAGCAGCTCCATAGCGGGGAGCTACGAGCAGTACTTC.

CDR3 loop: CATSREDRRGEQYF. The CDR3 DNA sequence: TGTGCCACCAGCAGAGAGGACAGGCGAGGCGAGCAGTACTTC. The chain recombines TRBV15 with TRBJ2-7, with TRBD1 matching over 7 bases. The length of the CDR3 is 14 residues. Per the germline V gene, CDR1 is LNHNV and CDR2 is YYDKDF (reference sequence). Trimming cost V 0 bases and J 6 bases; bases outside gene matches: 5.

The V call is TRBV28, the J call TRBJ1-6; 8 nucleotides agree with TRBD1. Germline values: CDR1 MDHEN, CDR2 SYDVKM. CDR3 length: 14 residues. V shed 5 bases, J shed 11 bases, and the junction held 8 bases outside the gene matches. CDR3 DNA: TGTGCCAGCAGTCCACGGACAGGGATCGCACCCCTCCACTTT. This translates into CASSPRTGIAPLHF. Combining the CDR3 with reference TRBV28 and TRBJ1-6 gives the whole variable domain DVKVTQSSRYLVKRTGEKVFLECVQDMDHENMFWYRQDPGLGLRLIYFSYDVKMKEKGDIPEGYSVSREKKERFSLILESASTNQTSMYLCASSPRTGIAPLHFGNGTRLTVT.

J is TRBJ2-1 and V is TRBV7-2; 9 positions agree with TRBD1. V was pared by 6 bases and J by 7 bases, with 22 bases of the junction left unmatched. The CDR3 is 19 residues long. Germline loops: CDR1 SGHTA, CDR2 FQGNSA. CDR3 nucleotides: TGTGCCAGCAGGGTTTCCGGGACAGGGCCTAGTAGGTGGGTTAATGAGCAGTTCTTC. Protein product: CASRVSGTGPSRWVNEQFF.

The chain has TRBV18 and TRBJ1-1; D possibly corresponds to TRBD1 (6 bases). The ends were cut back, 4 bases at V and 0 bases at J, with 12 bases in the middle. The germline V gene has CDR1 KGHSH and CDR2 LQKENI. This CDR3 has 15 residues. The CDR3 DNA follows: TGTGCCAGCTCACTTTCGACAGGAGTGAACACTGAAGCTTTCTTT. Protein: CASSLSTGVNTEAFF. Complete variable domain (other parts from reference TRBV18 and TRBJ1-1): NAGVMQNPRHLVRRRGQEARLRCSPMKGHSHVYWYRQLPEEGLKFMVYLQKENIIDESGMPKERFSAEFPKEGPSILRIQQVVRGDSAAYFCASSLSTGVNTEAFFGQGTRLTVV.

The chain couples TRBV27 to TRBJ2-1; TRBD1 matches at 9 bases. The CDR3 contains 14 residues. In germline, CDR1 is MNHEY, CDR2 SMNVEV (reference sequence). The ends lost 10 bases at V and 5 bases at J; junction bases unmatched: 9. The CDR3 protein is CATEGQGLNNEQFF. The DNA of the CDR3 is TGTGCCACTGAAGGACAGGGGCTCAACAATGAGCAGTTCTTC.

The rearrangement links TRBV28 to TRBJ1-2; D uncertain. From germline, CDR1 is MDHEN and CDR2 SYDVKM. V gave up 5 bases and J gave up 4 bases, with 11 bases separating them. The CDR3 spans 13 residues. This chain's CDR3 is CASSITVGYGYTF. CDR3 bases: TGTGCCAGCAGTATTACAGTTGGCTATGGCTACACCTTC.

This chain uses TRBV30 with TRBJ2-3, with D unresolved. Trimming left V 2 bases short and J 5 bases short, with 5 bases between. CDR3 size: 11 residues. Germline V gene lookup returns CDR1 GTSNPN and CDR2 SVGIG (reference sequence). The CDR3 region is CAWSIEDTQYF. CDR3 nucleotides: TGTGCCTGGAGTATAGAAGATACGCAGTATTTT.

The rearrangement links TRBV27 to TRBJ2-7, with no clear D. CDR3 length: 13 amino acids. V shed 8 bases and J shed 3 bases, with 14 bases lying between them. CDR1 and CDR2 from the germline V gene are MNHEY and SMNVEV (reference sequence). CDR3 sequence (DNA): TGTGCCAGCCGACATGGTCAGAACTACGAGCAGTACTTC. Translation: CASRHGQNYEQYF.

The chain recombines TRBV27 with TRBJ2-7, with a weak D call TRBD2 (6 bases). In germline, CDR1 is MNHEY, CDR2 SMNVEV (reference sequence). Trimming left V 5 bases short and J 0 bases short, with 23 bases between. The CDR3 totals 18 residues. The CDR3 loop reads CASSTPGTGLGSSYEQYF. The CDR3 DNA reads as TGTGCCAGCAGTACGCCCGGGACTGGGTTGGGTAGCTCCTACGAGCAGTACTTC.

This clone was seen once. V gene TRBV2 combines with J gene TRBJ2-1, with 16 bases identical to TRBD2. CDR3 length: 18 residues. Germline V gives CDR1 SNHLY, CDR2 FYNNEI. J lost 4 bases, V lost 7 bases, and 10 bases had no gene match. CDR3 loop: CASKPGLAGGVGYNEQFF. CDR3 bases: TGTGCCAGCAAACCGGGACTAGCGGGAGGGGTCGGGTACAATGAGCAGTTCTTC.